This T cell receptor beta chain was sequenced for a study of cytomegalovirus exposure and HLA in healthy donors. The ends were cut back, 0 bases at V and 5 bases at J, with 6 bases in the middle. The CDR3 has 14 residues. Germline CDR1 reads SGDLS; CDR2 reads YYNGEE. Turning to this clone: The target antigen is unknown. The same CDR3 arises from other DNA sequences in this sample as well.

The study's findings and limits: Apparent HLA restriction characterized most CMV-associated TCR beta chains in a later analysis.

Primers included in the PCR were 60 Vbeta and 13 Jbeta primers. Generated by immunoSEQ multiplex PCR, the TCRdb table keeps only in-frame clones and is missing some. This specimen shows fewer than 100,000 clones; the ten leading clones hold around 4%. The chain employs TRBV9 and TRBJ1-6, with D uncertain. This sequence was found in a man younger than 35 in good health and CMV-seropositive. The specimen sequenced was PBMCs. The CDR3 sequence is CASSVALHNSPLHF. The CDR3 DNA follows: TGTGCCAGCAGCGTAGCACTACATAATTCACCCCTCCACTTT.